This T cell receptor beta chain originates from a study of shared clonotypes between healthy human individuals. Concerning this clone: Its specificity is unknown.

The method was immunoSEQ multiplex PCR; TCRdb's version includes in-frame clones alone and lacks a portion of them. Of fewer than 1.8 million clones listed, 97% to 99% were seen once; the top ten hold roughly 0.35%. Study-wide points: Incomplete sequencing of sorted subsets was indicated by rarefaction despite large depth.

This clonotype was sampled from a man in his thirties or forties in good health. The sequenced sample was naive CD4+ T cells sorted from blood. As to subset: CD45RA+ positively selected.

The DNA of the CDR3 is TGCGCCAGCAGCTTGTTCGGGGAGGTGGGGACTGAAGCTTTCTTT. It is translated as CASSLFGEVGTEAFF. The rearrangement uses TRBV5-1 and TRBJ1-1; D is unclear. Germline assignment: CDR1 SGHRS and CDR2 YFSETQ. The CDR3 has 15 residues. Trimming removed 1 base from V and 5 bases from J, with 15 bases in between.